These T cell receptor beta chains were read from a single sample in a study of blood T cell repertoires in COVID-19. The repertoire was sequenced with immunoSEQ multiplex PCR; TCRdb's copy has only in-frame clones and lacks some. Of around 180,000 clones listed, approximately 85% were seen once; the top ten hold 6.5% to 7.5%. Source material: peripheral blood. These receptors were collected from a man aged 80 or over with COVID-19, enrolled during active disease. Both conserved end residues are part of each CDR3. A D gene is named only where the DNA matches it firmly. Clone size is shown for a subset of rows, as once, few, many or a class of expanded clone.

clone_size	v_call	j_call	cdr3_length	d_call	cdr3_nt	cdr3_aa
-	TRBV27	TRBJ1-1	14	TRBD1	TGTGCCAGCAGTCCCGGGACAGAAGGGGCTGAAGCTTTCTTT	CASSPGTEGAEAFF
-	TRBV5-6	TRBJ1-4	16	TRBD1	TGTGCCAGCAATACCCTTGGGGACAGGGGATTTGAAAAACTGTTTTTT	CASNTLGDRGFEKLFF
-	TRBV15	TRBJ1-1	13	-	TGTGCCACCAGCAGAAACACAGCGGCTGAAGCTTTCTTT	CATSRNTAAEAFF
-	TRBV7-2	TRBJ1-2	15	-	TGTGCCAGCAGCCCCCGGGAGGTCCCCGGCTATGGCTACACCTTC	CASSPREVPGYGYTF
once	TRBV10-3	TRBJ1-2	14	-	TGTGCCATCACCTTGGGGGGTGGTACCTATGGCTACACCTTC	CAITLGGGTYGYTF
-	TRBV10-3	TRBJ2-5	12	TRBD2	TGTGCCACCGGGACTACCCAAGAGACCCAGTACTTC	CATGTTQETQYF
-	TRBV7-8	TRBJ1-5	13	-	TGTGCCAGCAGCTTAGACAGTCTCGAGCCCCAGCATTTT	CASSLDSLEPQHF
-	TRBV9	TRBJ2-1	19	TRBD1	TGTGCCAGCAGCGCCATCCGGGGTTCCGGGACAGGCCGGGGCGGGGTGCAGTTCTTC	CASSAIRGSGTGRGGVQFF
-	TRBV27	TRBJ2-1	16	TRBD1	TGTGCCAGCAGTTTCCAACCCCAACAGGGGGCGCTGGGGCAGTTCTTC	CASSFQPQQGALGQFF
-	TRBV6-5	TRBJ2-1	12	-	TGTGCCAGCAGCGGACTCTACAATGAGCAGTTCTTC	CASSGLYNEQFF
-	TRBV20-1	TRBJ1-1	11	-	TGCAGTGCTAGTAAAGGGGAATCAGCTTTCTTT	CSASKGESAFF
many	TRBV19	TRBJ2-5	13	-	TGTGCCAGTACCTCGACAGGGAGGGAGACCCAGTACTTC	CASTSTGRETQYF
-	TRBV27	TRBJ2-7	15	TRBD2	TGTGCCAGCAGTTCCCGGGGAGGGGCCCCCTACGAGCAGTACTTC	CASSSRGGAPYEQYF
few	TRBV18	TRBJ1-2	14	-	TGTGCCAGCTCACCAAACCCAGGAAACTATGGCTACACCTTC	CASSPNPGNYGYTF
few	TRBV3-1/TRBV3-2	TRBJ1-2	15	-	TGTGCCAGCAGCCAAGGGCTACAGGGAGATCATGGCTACACCTTC	CASSQGLQGDHGYTF
-	TRBV7-9	TRBJ1-4	14	-	TGTGCCAGCAGCTCAACTCGGGGGGATGAAAAACTGTTTTTT	CASSSTRGDEKLFF
-	TRBV10-3	TRBJ2-3	13	-	TGTGCCACCAGGGGGACTCCCACAGATACGCAGTATTTT	CATRGTPTDTQYF
-	TRBV7-3	TRBJ2-7	13	-	TGTGCCAGCAGCTTAACCCCTTCGGGAGAGCAGTACTTC	CASSLTPSGEQYF
-	TRBV19	TRBJ2-3	15	TRBD1	TGTGCCAGTAGTATTCCCGGGACAGGGGTGGTTACGCAGTATTTT	CASSIPGTGVVTQYF
-	TRBV4-2	TRBJ2-5	17	-	TGTGCCAGCAGCCCCCGGGGCGCCGGGGGACCCCAAGAGACCCAGTACTTC	CASSPRGAGGPQETQYF
-	TRBV28	TRBJ1-2	16	-	TGTGCCAGCAGGGCTCGGAGACAGATATCCCGTCTAATCTACACCTTC	CASRARRQISRLIYTF
-	TRBV5-6	TRBJ2-7	14	-	TGTGCCAGCAGCTTTATCAGGACAGACTACGAGCAGTACTTC	CASSFIRTDYEQYF
-	TRBV7-3	TRBJ1-5	13	-	TGTGCCAGCAGCCAGGGGAACAATCAGCCCCAGCATTTT	CASSQGNNQPQHF
-	TRBV7-9	TRBJ1-4	14	TRBD1	TGTGCCAGCAGCCCGGGGGACAGGGGTGAAAAACTGTTTTTT	CASSPGDRGEKLFF
-	TRBV2	TRBJ1-6	13	-	TGTGCCAGCAGCGTTAACAGGGATTCACCCCTCCACTTT	CASSVNRDSPLHF
-	TRBV6-5	TRBJ1-2	13	-	TGTGCCAGCAGGGACAGCCCTAACTATGGCTACACCTTC	CASRDSPNYGYTF
-	TRBV6-5	TRBJ2-2	14	-	TGTGCCAGCAGTTACCGCCGGCGGACCGGGGAGCTGTTTTTT	CASSYRRRTGELFF
-	TRBV4-3	TRBJ1-6	15	-	TGCGCCAGCAGCCAAGATGTCGGGATCAATTCACCCCTCCACTTT	CASSQDVGINSPLHF
-	TRBV2	TRBJ1-5	13	-	TGTGCCAGCAGGCCAGGGGGCAATCAGCCCCAGCATTTT	CASRPGGNQPQHF
-	TRBV27	TRBJ2-7	15	TRBD1	TGTGCCAGCAGTTTCCGCCCCCGGACAGGCTACGAGCAGTACTTC	CASSFRPRTGYEQYF
-	TRBV5-1	TRBJ2-5	14	TRBD1	TGCGCCAGCAGCTTCACAGGGGGCGGAGAGACCCAGTACTTC	CASSFTGGGETQYF
-	TRBV2	TRBJ2-1	18	TRBD2	TGTGCCAGCAGTGAGGGTCGTTCGGTGGGACTAGTTTCCAATGAGCAGTTCTTC	CASSEGRSVGLVSNEQFF
-	TRBV3-1/TRBV3-2	TRBJ2-3	13	-	TGTGCCAGCAGGGGCAGAAGTCGGGATACGCAGTATTTT	CASRGRSRDTQYF